This TCR beta chain was captured in a study of blood T cells in healthy people across ages. Findings of the study overall: Samples with more naive T cells showed higher observed beta diversity.

As to this clonotype: Its target is unknown. A much larger clone is a single base away; this may be a read error.

Germline CDR1 reads MDHEN; CDR2 reads SYDVKM. The CDR3 runs 15 residues. Trimming removed 2 bases from V and 6 bases from J; junction bases left unmatched: 5. Next came a second PCR, run for roughly 6 to 11 cycles, which used a sample-barcoded 5' primer along with a J-beta primer mix. TCRdb independently ran MiXCR on the 5' RACE reads; one entry per CDR3 protein. The data contain about 730,000 distinct CDR3 sequences, around 40% of them seen just once; the ten biggest clones take up 20% to 25%. The TCR sequence derives from an older woman in good health. The specimen sequenced was blood. The genes are TRBV28 and TRBJ2-1, with TRBD2 identical over 9 bases. Written as DNA, the CDR3 is TGTGCCAGCAGTTTAGCCAGCGGGGGGACCAATGAGCAGTTCTTC. It encodes CASSLASGGTNEQFF.